Detailed here is one TCR beta chain. Its antigen is unidentified. V trimming: 2 bases; J trimming: 0 bases; junction bases outside the gene matches: 0. Germline V gene data show CDR1 as SGHRS and CDR2 as YFSETQ. CDR3 size: 15 residues. The data derive from a study of shared clonotypes between healthy human individuals. Notes on the study in general: Specimens sampled were limited to blood, with tissue repertoires likely differing.

Sequenced by immunoSEQ multiplex PCR; TCRdb stores in-frame clones only, minus some. The sample records hundreds of thousands of clones, roughly 77% being singletons. The V and J genes are TRBV5-1 and TRBJ2-3; 10 bases agree with TRBD2. The material sequenced was PBMCs. The receptor's source is a middle-aged woman in good health. Some clones in this sample may be carry-over from other donors' samples. In DNA, the CDR3 is TGCGCCAGCAGCTTTAGCGGGAGGAGCACAGATACGCAGTATTTT. Translation: CASSFSGRSTDTQYF.